A single sample gave rise to the 10 T cell receptor beta chains below, sequenced in a study of blood T cell repertoires in COVID-19. Using immunoSEQ multiplex PCR, the repertoire was profiled, and TCRdb retains in-frame clones only, with some absent. The sample contains fewer than 30,000 clones, roughly nine tenths of which appear only once. The specimen sequenced was peripheral blood. The receptor set was obtained from a man aged 55 to 70 with acute or convalescent COVID-19.

In its sample, this clone was seen a few times. The V and J genes are TRBV6-5 and TRBJ1-1; TRBD1 is a possible D gene (5 bases). With 6 bases removed from V and 3 bases from J, the gap between germline ends came to 11 bases. Germline V gene sequence: CDR1 MNHEY, CDR2 SVGAGI. This CDR3 spans 13 amino acids. The CDR3 region has the DNA TGTGCCAGCAGGCCAGGGCCTGACACTGAAGCTTTCTTT. Amino acids: CASRPGPDTEAFF.

The J gene is TRBJ2-7, the V gene TRBV21-1; the D call TRBD2 from the table was never checked on the DNA. TRBV21-1 is a recognized pseudogene. This CDR3 comprises 17 residues. The CDR3 protein is CASSKVGLAGGYHEQYF. CDR3 DNA sequence: TGTGCCAGCAGCAAAGTCGGGCTAGCGGGAGGGTATCACGAGCAGTACTTC.

The chain links TRBV9 to TRBJ1-6; D might be TRBD1 (5 bases). This CDR3 is 14 amino acids long. Looked up from germline, CDR1 is SGDLS and CDR2 is YYNGEE. V lost 3 bases and J 9 bases, leaving 13 bases between the germline ends. The CDR3 region has the DNA TGTGCCAGCAGCGCAGGGCCGGGTGTTTCACCCCTCCACTTT. It specifies CASSAGPGVSPLHF.

This chain joins TRBV7-9 and TRBJ2-5; TRBD2 might be the D (6 bases). The germline CDR1 and CDR2 sequences are SEHNR and FQNEAQ (reference sequence). V gave up 3 bases and J gave up 1 base, with 9 bases separating them. The length of the CDR3 is 14 residues. The CDR3 is CASSFRGSQETQYF. As DNA, the CDR3 is TGTGCCAGCAGCTTCCGGGGGAGCCAAGAGACCCAGTACTTC.

The rearrangement joins TRBV5-1 to TRBJ2-3; D is possibly TRBD2 (6 bases). Germline V gene sequence: CDR1 SGHRS, CDR2 YFSETQ. V was pared by 0 bases and J by 5 bases, with 13 bases between. The CDR3 consists of 15 residues. The CDR3 loop reads CASSLGLGEGDTQYF. CDR3 DNA sequence: TGCGCCAGCAGCTTGGGACTAGGAGAGGGAGATACGCAGTATTTT.

J is TRBJ2-1 and V is TRBV7-3; 7 nucleotides match TRBD2. The CDR3 has 15 residues. V trimming: 5 bases; J trimming: 6 bases; junction bases outside the gene matches: 10. CDR1 is SGHTA and CDR2 is FQGTGA in the germline V gene. DNA for the CDR3: TGTGCCAGCAGCCAAGGCGGGAGAGGTGGCAATGAGCAGTTCTTC. Residues: CASSQGGRGGNEQFF.

V and J are TRBV5-1 and TRBJ2-3; TRBD2 agrees at 13 bases. The V segment lost 0 bases and the J segment 2 bases; nucleotides outside the gene matches: 9. This CDR3 is built from 19 residues. Looked up from germline, CDR1 is SGHRS and CDR2 is YFSETQ. DNA for the CDR3: TGCGCCAGCAGCTTGGCCGCGACTAGCGGGGGGCTCGTCACAGATACGCAGTATTTT. Its protein is CASSLAATSGGLVTDTQYF.

The CDR3: CASSLGQRTDTQYF. CDR3 coding DNA: TGTGCCAGCAGCTTGGGACAGCGCACAGATACGCAGTATTTT. The rearrangement uses TRBV5-5 and TRBJ2-3, with D perhaps TRBD1 (5 bases). This CDR3 spans 14 amino acids. Germline CDR1 is SGHKS and CDR2 is YYEKEE (reference sequence). With 0 bases removed from V and 1 base from J, the gap between germline ends came to 6 bases.

The V call is TRBV12-3 or TRBV12-4, the J call TRBJ2-7; 9 bases are a match to TRBD1. After removal of 5 bases from V and 3 bases from J, the junction contained 2 bases not matched to a gene. The CDR3 is 13 amino acids. CDR3 loop: CASSPGQGYEQYF. CDR3 sequence (DNA): TGTGCCAGCAGTCCGGGACAGGGCTACGAGCAGTACTTC.

The chain carries TRBV19 and TRBJ2-7; 9 bases fit TRBD1. The CDR3 extends over 13 amino acids. CDR1 is LNHDA, CDR2 SQIVND, per germline (reference sequence). J lost 4 bases, V lost 3 bases, and 1 base had no gene match. In nucleotides, the CDR3 is TGTGCCAGTAGTATGGGACAGGGTTACGAGCAGTACTTC. Protein sequence: CASSMGQGYEQYF.